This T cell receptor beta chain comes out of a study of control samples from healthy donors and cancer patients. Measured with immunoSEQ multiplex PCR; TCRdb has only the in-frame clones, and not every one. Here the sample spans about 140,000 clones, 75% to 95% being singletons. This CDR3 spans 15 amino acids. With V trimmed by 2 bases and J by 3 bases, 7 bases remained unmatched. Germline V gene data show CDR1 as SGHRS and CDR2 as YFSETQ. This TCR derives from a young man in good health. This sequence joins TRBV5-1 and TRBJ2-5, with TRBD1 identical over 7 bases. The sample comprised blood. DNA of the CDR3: TGCGCCAGCAGCTTCCTGACAGGGCGCGAAGAGACCCAGTACTTC. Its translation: CASSFLTGREETQYF.